This note documents a single TCR beta chain sequence. The target of this receptor is not known. No much larger clonotype is one base removed from it; base qualities were not supplied. V lost 4 bases and J lost 0 bases; the stretch between them is 23 bases long. In the germline V gene (reference sequence), CDR1 corresponds to WNHNN and CDR2 to SYGVQD. The CDR3, cysteine through phenylalanine, is 19 amino acids long. Only the CDR3 part of the read is kept: 57 bases, read in frame from the first base. This entry belongs to a study of shared clonotypes between healthy human individuals (dated by TCRdb to 2020 to 2021). Broadly, across the study: Three men and a couple of women, aged 18 to 49 years, made up the cohort. For each donor, CD4 naive and CD4 memory were each run on three plates, CD8 naive on two plates, and CD8 memory on one plate. Blood TCR repertoires of a handful of healthy adults were deeply sequenced to estimate repertoire size and the extent of clonotype sharing between individuals. To increase sequencing depth and limit assay-specific biases, different laboratories used diverse techniques to prepare libraries and sequence TCR repertoires. Leukapheresis yielded between about 0.85 and 9 billion PBMCs per donor.

The study at large found these results: Even with the large sequencing depth, rarefaction of the sorted-subset datasets indicated that sequencing was incomplete. Sharing across several donors was observed for roughly 5.4% of naive CD4, about 3.2% of naive CD8, over 2% of memory CD4, and over 0.3% of memory CD8 clonotypes. Because the study included a small number of donors, the genetic and exposure-history diversity represented was limited. Only blood was sampled, and tissue TCR repertoires likely differ from those in blood. Pairwise subsampling led to the expectation that sequencing depth would affect the degree of clonotype sharing among donors. Larger estimated clonotype richness was generally found for naive subsets than for memory subsets. Compared with non-shared clonotypes, clonotypes shared by all four sorted-subset donors had higher generation probabilities.

The donors were healthy, HIV-negative adults who had no recently reported acute infections or vaccinations. All donors were Caucasian adults living in Nashville, Tennessee, USA. Magnetic negative selection was used to enrich CD4+ T cells, after which naive cells were positively selected on CD45RA and the negative fraction became the memory subset. Blood was collected by leukapheresis, and PBMCs were isolated by Ficoll-Histopaque density gradient centrifugation and then cryopreserved in liquid nitrogen vapor phase. Purity and quantity of every magnetically sorted T cell population were checked by analytical flow cytometry. Genomic DNA was isolated from every sorted fraction and measured by UV absorbance on a Nanodrop 2000c. Using the deep immunoSEQ assay, TCR CDR3 regions were amplified from genomic DNA by multiplex PCR. Genomic DNA extracted from each cell subset was distributed evenly over all wells of several immunoSEQ 96-well plates, and each plate served as one replicate. For sorted subsets, about 0.2 ug genomic DNA, equal to about 30,000 T cell genomes, was loaded into each replicate PCR. Purified libraries were quantified with a Qubit 3.0 fluorometer, sized on a Bioanalyzer 2100, and re-quantified with the KAPA Library Quantification kit. Every immunoSEQ 96-well plate was sequenced on a dedicated single-read 150-cycle Illumina NextSeq 550 flow cell. In the authors' own workflow: Because only junctional sequences without quality scores were contained in the immunoSEQ output, filtering matching that applied to full-length reads could not be performed. To assign V/J genes and CDR3, sequences were annotated against IMGT germline references using PyIR, a Python wrapper for IgBLAST v1.9. Any read was removed if the V/J assignment was weak (E-value above 1e-6), the CDR3 was missing, or the read contained stop codons, out-of-frame junctions, or ambiguous translated residues. V3J clonotypes were defined as sequences sharing the same inferred V gene, J gene, and CDR3 amino acid sequence. Percentage overlap between repertoires was calculated by dividing the number of shared unique clonotypes by the size of the smaller repertoire. Three approaches were used to assess repertoire richness: RTK rarefaction, the Chao1 estimator, and Recon v2.1 estimates of unobserved clonotypes. Generation probabilities were computed with OLGA for all TCRbeta clonotypes obtained by the gDNA method from several donors. TCRdb stores this immuneACCESS table with in-frame sequences only. Part of the clones is absent; in the studies checked, under half of the shortfall reflects unresolved V genes, and no reason is known for the rest. Clone size and V and J calls were adopted from that table, with D and trimming inferred from the DNA. The sample table holds about 710,000 clones, of which 72% were seen once. Together, the top ten hold under 2% of the sample.

Sequencing used memory CD4+ T cells sorted from blood. The cell subset or site label on this specimen signifies: CD45RA-negative fraction. This sequence originates from a woman aged 30 to 39 in good health. The V gene is TRBV10-1 and the J gene is TRBJ2-3; the D segment could be TRBD1, given 5 matching bases. The CDR3 protein is CASSGRRTDKITSTDTQYF. In nucleotide form, the sequence is TGCGCCAGCAGTGGTCGGCGGACGGACAAAATTACTAGCACAGATACGCAGTATTTT.